A single sample gave rise to the 20 T cell receptor beta chains below, sequenced in a study of blood T cell repertoires in COVID-19. The protocol was immunoSEQ multiplex PCR, while the TCRdb copy is restricted to in-frame clones and leaves out a portion. The sample holds 200,000 or so clones, roughly 85% seen once. The specimen sequenced was peripheral blood. The source is a woman aged 25 to 39 with acute or convalescent COVID-19.

J is TRBJ1-3 and V is TRBV9; perhaps TRBD1 as D (6 bases). This CDR3 has 14 amino acids. Germline assignment: CDR1 SGDLS and CDR2 YYNGEE. Trimming took 3 bases from V and 5 from J, leaving 12 bases between them. The CDR3 protein is CASSGTGTRNTIYF. In DNA form, the CDR3 reads TGTGCCAGCAGCGGAACAGGGACCAGAAACACCATATATTTT.

This chain joins TRBV2 and TRBJ2-7; 7 nucleotides agree with TRBD2. V lost 4 bases and J lost 3; bases outside the gene matches: 3. This CDR3 spans 13 amino acids. Germline lookup yields CDR1 SNHLY and CDR2 FYNNEI. Written as DNA, the CDR3 is TGTGCCAGCAGTGGCTGGGAGGGCTACGAGCAGTACTTC. As protein: CASSGWEGYEQYF.

V is TRBV24-1 and J is TRBJ1-6; 7 positions agree with TRBD1. Germline trimming cut 7 bases from V and 1 base from J; bases unmatched to any gene: 12. The germline CDR1 and CDR2 sequences are KGHDR and SFDVKD. CDR3 length equals 18 residues. This chain's CDR3 is CATRAYNRGRSYNSPLHF. CDR3 coding DNA: TGTGCCACCAGGGCCTACAACAGGGGAAGGTCCTATAATTCACCCCTCCACTTT.

This clone was recorded a few times. V and J are TRBV5-4 and TRBJ1-2; no firm D call. The V end was cut by 4 bases, the J end by 6 bases, with 19 bases between. Germline CDR1 and CDR2: SGHNT and YYREEE (reference sequence). The CDR3 spans 15 residues. CDR3 sequence (DNA): TGTGCCAGCAGCCCCCGCGGGGAGGTTTGGCATGGCTACACCTTC. Translated, it gives CASSPRGEVWHGYTF.

The chain carries TRBV9 and TRBJ2-1; D is perhaps TRBD1 (5 bases). This CDR3 is built from 15 residues. Germline CDR1 SGDLS, CDR2 YYNGEE. Trimming took off 4 bases at V and 5 bases at J, with 16 bases between the two ends. CDR3 nucleotide sequence: TGTGCCAGCAGCCAGGGAAGTTCCCTCCACAATGAGCAGTTCTTC. This translates into CASSQGSSLHNEQFF.

The chain links TRBV11-2 to TRBJ1-2; D unclear. The CDR3 contains 13 residues. The ends were cut back, 5 bases at V and 1 base at J, with 8 bases in the middle. Germline V CDR1 and CDR2: SGHAT, FQNNGV. The CDR3 here is CASSRGLNYGYTF. In DNA, the CDR3 is TGTGCCAGCAGCCGCGGACTTAACTATGGCTACACCTTC.

This clone was seen a single time. The chain carries TRBV19 and TRBJ1-5; TRBD1 matches at 8 bases. V trimming: 7 bases; J trimming: 3 bases; junction bases outside the gene matches: 8. Germline loops: CDR1 LNHDA, CDR2 SQIVND (reference sequence). There are 15 residues in the CDR3. In nucleotides, the CDR3 is TGTGCCAGTACCGCCGGGACAGGCTTCAATCAGCCCCAGCATTTT. It specifies CASTAGTGFNQPQHF.

The rearrangement joins TRBV9 to TRBJ2-5; tentatively, D is TRBD1 (5 bases). Trimming left V 2 bases short and J 5 bases short, with 19 bases between. CDR1 SGDLS and CDR2 YYNGEE come from the germline V gene. The CDR3 contains 16 residues. As DNA, the CDR3 is TGTGCCAGCAGCGTCTCGACAGAGGTTTATAGGGAGACCCAGTACTTC. Protein sequence: CASSVSTEVYRETQYF.

The chain carries TRBV6-2 or TRBV6-3 and TRBJ2-5; D uncertain. Trimming removed 6 bases at V and 5 bases at J, with 19 bases between. This CDR3 region has 15 residues. In germline, CDR1 is MNHEY, CDR2 SVGEGT. CDR3 in DNA: TGTGCCAGCAGCGCCGCCGCGGTACAACGGGAGACCCAGTACTTC. It encodes CASSAAAVQRETQYF.

The gene calls are TRBV19 and TRBJ1-5; D ambiguous. The CDR3 extends over 13 amino acids. Trimming took 5 bases from V and 9 from J, leaving 14 bases between them. Germline V lookup: CDR1 LNHDA, CDR2 SQIVND (reference sequence). The CDR3 region has the DNA TGTGCCAGTAGTGAAACTAGCTTTCGGCCCCAGCATTTT. It codes for CASSETSFRPQHF.

The rearrangement links TRBV23-1 to TRBJ1-6; perhaps TRBD1 as D (5 bases). TRBV23-1 is an open reading frame, and its role is uncertain. Trimming cost V 3 bases and J 0 bases, with 18 bases left between them. This CDR3 region has 19 residues. CDR3 in amino acids: CASSHRRRGGSSYNSPLHF. The CDR3, as DNA: TGCGCCAGCAGTCACCGCCGGAGGGGCGGGAGCTCCTATAATTCACCCCTCCACTTT.

The J gene is TRBJ1-5, the V gene TRBV6-5; D is unclear. The CDR3 covers 15 residues. The V gene lost 2 bases and the J gene lost 6 bases, with 14 bases spanning the gap. Germline assignment: CDR1 MNHEY and CDR2 SVGAGI. CDR3 in DNA: TGTGCCAGCAGTTACCGCGGCGGCGAGGGTCAGCCCCAGCATTTT. Protein sequence: CASSYRGGEGQPQHF.

J is TRBJ1-5 and V is TRBV5-6; D not resolved. This CDR3 has 14 residues. V was clipped by 3 bases and J by 5 bases, with 12 bases between them. Germline V lookup: CDR1 SGHDT, CDR2 YYEEEE. The chain's CDR3 is CASSSGRGYQPQHF. CDR3 bases: TGTGCCAGCAGCTCGGGTCGCGGATATCAGCCCCAGCATTTT.

The V and J genes are TRBV28 and TRBJ1-2; 8 bases agree with TRBD1. Germline V CDR1 and CDR2: MDHEN, SYDVKM. With 10 bases clipped from V and 8 bases from J, the junction kept 18 bases outside the gene matches. The CDR3 is made up of 15 amino acids. The CDR3 coding sequence is TGTGCCACCTCCGAATATGGACAGGGCGGCCTAGGCTACACCTTC. This gives the protein CATSEYGQGGLGYTF.

The V gene is TRBV5-4, the J gene TRBJ1-2; D is possibly TRBD1 (5 bases). V was shortened by 3 bases and J by 8 bases, with 14 bases between the two germline ends. The germline V gene encodes CDR1 SGHNT and CDR2 YYREEE (reference sequence). This CDR3 is 13 amino acids long. CDR3 sequence: CASSSDYGGGYTF. The CDR3 region has the DNA TGTGCCAGCAGCTCTGACTATGGGGGGGGCTACACCTTC.

The table lists this clone with a few counts. The chain recombines TRBV9 with TRBJ2-5; D possibly corresponds to TRBD2 (7 bases). This CDR3 region has 16 residues. V lost 4 bases and J 5 bases, leaving 21 bases between the germline ends. Germline CDR1 reads SGDLS; CDR2 reads YYNGEE. DNA for the CDR3: TGTGCCAGCAGCCCCTCTCCCCGGGGGGCAGGTGAGACCCAGTACTTC. As protein: CASSPSPRGAGETQYF. Based on the CDR3 plus reference TRBV9 and TRBJ2-5, the full variable domain is DSGVTQTPKHLITATGQRVTLRCSPRSGDLSVYWYQQSLDQGLQFLIQYYNGEERAKGNILERFSAQQFPDLHSELNLSSLELGDSALYFCASSPSPRGAGETQYFGPGTRLLVL.

The chain couples TRBV28 to TRBJ2-7, with 7 bases aligning to TRBD1. Looked up from germline, CDR1 is MDHEN and CDR2 is SYDVKM. This CDR3 spans 14 amino acids. After removal of 7 bases from V and 5 bases from J, the junction contained 11 bases not matched to a gene. CDR3 in amino acids: CASTLGQGVNEQYF. As DNA, the CDR3 is TGTGCCAGCACTCTCGGGCAGGGGGTCAACGAGCAGTACTTC.

This chain links TRBV15 with TRBJ2-1, with 7 nucleotides matching TRBD1. The CDR3 runs to 16 residues. Germline assignment: CDR1 LNHNV and CDR2 YYDKDF (reference sequence). The V and J ends lost 1 base and 3 bases, in that order; junction bases with no gene match: 6. The CDR3 spells CATSRAGDRVYNEQFF. The CDR3 coding sequence is TGTGCCACCAGCAGAGCCGGAGACAGGGTCTACAATGAGCAGTTCTTC.

The chain joins TRBV23-1 to TRBJ2-7; D is unclear. TRBV23-1 has ORF status, its function being uncertain. The CDR3 spans 13 residues. Trimming cost V 7 bases and J 2 bases, with 12 bases left between them. The CDR3 reads CASKPPSTYEQYF. Here the CDR3 DNA reads TGCGCCAGCAAGCCGCCCTCAACCTACGAGCAGTACTTC.

This chain uses TRBV27 with TRBJ1-6, with 10 bases aligning to TRBD1. The germline gives CDR1 MNHEY, CDR2 SMNVEV (reference sequence). The CDR3 covers 14 residues. V shed 5 bases, J shed 8 bases, and the junction held 3 bases outside the gene matches. Written as DNA, the CDR3 is TGTGCCAGCAGTGGGGGACAGGGGTATTCACCCCTCCACTTT. Its protein product is CASSGGQGYSPLHF.